This TCR beta chain was recorded in a study of T cell repertoires in cytomegalovirus infection (dated by TCRdb to about 2019). Regarding the study in general: Peptide stimulations targeted recently identified HLA-C-restricted CMV epitopes, whose presentation resists viral immunomodulation, together with well-studied HLA-B-restricted epitopes. The HLA type of each donor mattered for the analysis, because public TCR beta signatures pointed to carriage of CMV infection along with the matching HLA type.

Broader findings and caveats from the paper: In both this cohort and an independent cohort of 352 donors, the cumulative frequency of public TCR beta family members distinguished carriers of CMV infection plus the relevant HLA type. In the ex vivo response, HLA-C-restricted CMV-specific TCR beta clonotypes were dominant, and in two of eight donors the single most frequent clonotype came from this HLA-C-restricted group.

Ten or more counts support this clonotype. Its recognized antigen is unknown. Base qualities are not recorded, but no much larger clone differs from it by a single base. The sequencing machine was an Illumina HiSeq 1500. Using fastp trimming at Q25 and MiXCR clonotype assembly, TCRdb reanalyzed the public sequencing data and kept in-frame beta chains. Each entry is one CDR3 protein sequence, shown with its most common DNA and genes. In all, the sample holds 310,000 or so distinct CDR3 sequences, and roughly 25% of those were seen once. Clones ranked in the top ten supply about 14% of the sample. Sample treatment or condition, as interpreted from the label and publication: in vitro stimulation with specific CMV peptide epitopes to enrich CMV-specific T cells. Sequencing used cultured PBMCs, obtained from culture after CMV antigen stimulation. The source of this sequence is a human donor in good health (CMV status not recorded). Some clones in this sample may be carry-over from other donors' samples.

The nucleotide sequence reads as follows: TGTGCCAGCAGCCTGGGCCAGACTGGAGGTGAAAAACTGTTTTTT. Its coded protein is CASSLGQTGGEKLFF. This chain is built from TRBV7-2 and TRBJ1-4; the D gene identity is not certain. The germline V gene yields SGHTA for CDR1 and FQGNSA for CDR2. Trimming costs V 5 bases and J 7 bases, and their ends lie 17 bases apart. From cysteine to phenylalanine, the CDR3 is 15 amino acids long. This entry keeps only the CDR3 DNA: 45 bases, framed from base 1.